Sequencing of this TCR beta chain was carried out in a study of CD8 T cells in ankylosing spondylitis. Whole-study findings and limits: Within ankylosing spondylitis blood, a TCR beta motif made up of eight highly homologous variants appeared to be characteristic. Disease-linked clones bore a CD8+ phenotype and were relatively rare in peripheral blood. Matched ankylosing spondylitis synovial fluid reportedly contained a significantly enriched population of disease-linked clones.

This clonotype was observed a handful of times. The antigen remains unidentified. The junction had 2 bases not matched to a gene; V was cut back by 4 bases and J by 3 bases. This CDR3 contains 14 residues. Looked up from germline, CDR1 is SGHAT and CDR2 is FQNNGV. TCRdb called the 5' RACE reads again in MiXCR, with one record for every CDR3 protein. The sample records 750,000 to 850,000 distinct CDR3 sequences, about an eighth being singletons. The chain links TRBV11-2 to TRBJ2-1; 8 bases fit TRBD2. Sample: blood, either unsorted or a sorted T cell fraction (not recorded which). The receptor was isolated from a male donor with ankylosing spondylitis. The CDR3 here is CASSSLAGYNEQFF. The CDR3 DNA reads TGTGCCAGCAGCTCCCTAGCGGGCTACAATGAGCAGTTCTTC.